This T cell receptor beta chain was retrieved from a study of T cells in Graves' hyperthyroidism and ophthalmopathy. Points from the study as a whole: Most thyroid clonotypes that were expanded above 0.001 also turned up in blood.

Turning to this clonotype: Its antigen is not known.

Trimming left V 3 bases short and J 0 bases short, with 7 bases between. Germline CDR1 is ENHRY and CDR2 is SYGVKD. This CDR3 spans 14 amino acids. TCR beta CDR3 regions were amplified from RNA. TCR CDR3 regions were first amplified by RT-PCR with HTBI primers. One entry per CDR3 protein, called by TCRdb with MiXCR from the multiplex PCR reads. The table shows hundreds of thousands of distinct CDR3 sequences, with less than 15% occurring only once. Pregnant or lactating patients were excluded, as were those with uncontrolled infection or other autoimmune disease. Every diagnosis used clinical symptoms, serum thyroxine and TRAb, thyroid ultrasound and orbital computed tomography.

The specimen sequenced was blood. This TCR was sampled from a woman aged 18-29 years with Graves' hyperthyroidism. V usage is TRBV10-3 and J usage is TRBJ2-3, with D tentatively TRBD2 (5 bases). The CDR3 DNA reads TGTGCCATCAGTGAACTAGTCAGCACAGATACGCAGTATTTT. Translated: CAISELVSTDTQYF.